The 17 T cell receptor beta chains below all came from one sample that was sequenced in a study of blood T cell repertoires in COVID-19 (TCRdb year 2020). Library construction relied on the immunoSEQ multiplex PCR assay. This is the immuneACCESS table as TCRdb keeps it, with only in-frame sequences that have V and J called. A part of the clones is gone; compared with another copy, unresolved V genes explain less than half, and the rest is unexplained. The sample records roughly 280,000 clones, 85% to 90% of which are singletons. The biggest ten clones account for under 3% of the sample. Sequences were obtained from PBMCs or T cells enriched from blood (not recorded which). Receptor source: a woman aged 18-29 years who had recovered from COVID-19.

The chain links TRBV2 to TRBJ2-3; D is unclear. Germline V gene sequence: CDR1 SNHLY, CDR2 FYNNEI. This CDR3 region has 11 residues. V lost 2 bases and J 6 bases, leaving 3 bases between the germline ends. The CDR3 DNA follows: TGTGCCAGCAGTGAACATGATACGCAGTATTTT. Amino acids: CASSEHDTQYF.

The gene calls are TRBV5-4 and TRBJ2-2, with TRBD1 identical over 7 bases. Unmatched junction bases numbered 4, after V lost 5 bases and J lost 6 bases. The CDR3 sequence is 13 residues long. Germline assignment: CDR1 SGHNT and CDR2 YYREEE (reference sequence). The CDR3 DNA follows: TGTGCCAGCAGTACCGGGACAGCCGGGGAGCTGTTTTTT. Protein: CASSTGTAGELFF.

This sequence joins TRBV18 and TRBJ1-5; 9 bases align to TRBD1. Germline V lookup: CDR1 KGHSH, CDR2 LQKENI. The V gene end was trimmed by 3 bases and the J gene end by 5 bases; junction bases not matched to a gene: 5. The CDR3 is 15 amino acids. This CDR3 reads CASSPRTGVDQPQHF. DNA for the CDR3: TGTGCCAGCTCACCGCGGACAGGGGTGGATCAGCCCCAGCATTTT.

This rearrangement joins TRBV13 to TRBJ2-7, with TRBD2 matching over 13 bases. The germline V gene encodes CDR1 PRHDT and CDR2 FYEKMQ (reference sequence). This CDR3 region has 18 residues. J was trimmed by 0 bases and V by 0 bases; bases with no gene match: 5. The CDR3: CASSLGLAGGTTSYEQYF. DNA of the CDR3: TGTGCCAGCAGCTTAGGACTAGCGGGGGGGACCACCTCCTACGAGCAGTACTTC.

The chain employs TRBV4-2 and TRBJ2-1; 12 nucleotides align to TRBD2. From germline, CDR1 is LGHNA and CDR2 YNFKEQ. The CDR3 has 20 amino acids. After removal of 1 base from V and 2 bases from J, the junction contained 12 bases not matched to a gene. The CDR3 DNA is TGTGCCAGCAGCCAAGGAGTGGGACTAGCGGGCGGAGGGACCTACAATGAGCAGTTCTTC. Translated: CASSQGVGLAGGGTYNEQFF.

This chain connects TRBV9 to TRBJ2-1; 7 bases line up with TRBD1. The V gene end was trimmed by 0 bases and the J gene end by 7 bases; junction bases not matched to a gene: 10. The germline gives CDR1 SGDLS, CDR2 YYNGEE. The CDR3 extends over 16 amino acids. The CDR3 DNA reads TGTGCCAGCAGCGTAGAGACAGGGAAAAAATGGAATGAGCAGTTCTTC. Its protein is CASSVETGKKWNEQFF.

The chain couples TRBV15 to TRBJ1-6; 12 bases agree with TRBD1. The CDR3 runs to 16 residues. Per the germline V gene, CDR1 is LNHNV and CDR2 is YYDKDF (reference sequence). The trim removed 0 bases at V and 14 bases at J, leaving 8 bases unmatched. The CDR3 DNA sequence: TGTGCCACCAGCAGAGATCAAGGGACAGGGGGCTTCACCCTCCACTTT. Protein sequence: CATSRDQGTGGFTLHF.

V usage is TRBV5-1 and J usage is TRBJ1-6; D is undetermined. V was trimmed by 5 bases and J by 9 bases, leaving 18 bases between them. Germline CDR1 SGHRS, CDR2 YFSETQ. This CDR3 is built from 15 residues. In nucleotides, the CDR3 is TGCGCCAGCAGTCCAGTGGGGAGGAGAAGTTCACCCCTCCACTTT. Encoded protein: CASSPVGRRSSPLHF.

DNA of the CDR3: TGCGCCAGCAGCCCAAGTCCGGGACAGGGGGTCAAAGATACGCAGTATTTT. It encodes CASSPSPGQGVKDTQYF. This chain connects TRBV10-1 to TRBJ2-3; 11 bases align to TRBD1. This CDR3 contains 17 residues. Germline CDR1 is WNHNN and CDR2 is SYGVQD (reference sequence). V was pared by 6 bases and J by 5 bases, with 13 bases of the junction left unmatched.

The gene calls are TRBV29-1 and TRBJ2-7, with D possibly matching TRBD1 (6 bases). Looked up from germline, CDR1 is SQVTM and CDR2 is ANQGSEA. The V and J ends lost 0 bases and 3 bases respectively, with 15 bases between them. This CDR3 has 15 amino acids. CDR3 DNA sequence: TGCAGCGTTGAAGATCTTAGCAGGGGCGACTACGAGCAGTACTTC. Translation: CSVEDLSRGDYEQYF.

This chain connects TRBV9 to TRBJ2-1; 8 bases agree with TRBD2. This CDR3 spans 15 amino acids. CDR1 is SGDLS and CDR2 is YYNGEE in the germline V gene. V was clipped by 7 bases and J by 6 bases; unmatched bases: 12. The CDR3 sequence: CASEGGLAGGNEQFF. In nucleotides, the CDR3 is TGTGCCAGCGAAGGGGGGCTAGCGGGCGGCAATGAGCAGTTCTTC.

The V call is TRBV3-1 (or the pseudogene TRBV3-2), the J call TRBJ2-5; 10 nucleotides match TRBD2. This CDR3 contains 17 residues. Looked up from germline, CDR1 is LGHDT and CDR2 is YNNKEL (reference sequence). The V gene end was trimmed by 3 bases and the J gene end by 1 base; junction bases not matched to a gene: 8. Here the CDR3 reads CASSQSLAGGLQETQYF. CDR3 in DNA: TGTGCCAGCAGCCAGAGTTTAGCGGGGGGACTCCAAGAGACCCAGTACTTC.

The V call is TRBV11-2, the J call TRBJ2-5; 8 bases fit TRBD1. The germline V gene has CDR1 SGHAT and CDR2 FQNNGV. With 4 bases clipped from V and 2 bases from J, the junction kept 6 bases outside the gene matches. The CDR3 covers 15 residues. CDR3 coding DNA: TGTGCCAGCAGCTCCTCGACAGGGGCTCAAGAGACCCAGTACTTC. The encoded protein is CASSSSTGAQETQYF.

The chain has TRBV28 and TRBJ1-2; D not resolved. Germline lookup yields CDR1 MDHEN and CDR2 SYDVKM. The CDR3 loop spans 13 amino acids. The ends were cut back, 2 bases at V and 2 bases at J, with 6 bases in the middle. This CDR3 reads CASSLGRNYGYTF. The CDR3 bases are TGTGCCAGCAGTTTAGGGAGGAACTATGGCTACACCTTC.

The chain is built from TRBV6-5 and TRBJ2-2, with D possibly TRBD2 on 7 matching bases. Trimming stripped 4 bases from V and 5 bases from J, with 14 bases between. CDR1 and CDR2 (germline): MNHEY, SVGAGI. The length of the CDR3 is 15 residues. In DNA form, the CDR3 reads TGTGCCAGCAGTTTTGGGGGGGCGGGTACCGGGGAGCTGTTTTTT. This sequence encodes CASSFGGAGTGELFF.

The chain employs TRBV30 and TRBJ2-1; D perhaps matches TRBD2 (7 bases). Germline values: CDR1 GTSNPN, CDR2 SVGIG (reference sequence). V was cut by 3 bases and J by 2 bases, with 14 bases left in between. The CDR3 totals 15 residues. CDR3 protein: CAWRFPGGPYNEQFF. Written as DNA, the CDR3 is TGTGCCTGGAGGTTTCCGGGGGGCCCCTACAATGAGCAGTTCTTC.

The V and J genes are TRBV7-8 and TRBJ1-6; 7 bases align to TRBD1. Germline V CDR1 and CDR2: SGHVS, FQNEAQ. The junction had 20 bases not matched to a gene; V was cut back by 2 bases and J by 4 bases. This CDR3 spans 21 amino acids. The CDR3 here is CASSLFFPGDSLRSYNSPLHF. In DNA form, the CDR3 reads TGTGCCAGCAGCTTATTTTTCCCCGGGGACAGCTTAAGATCTTATAATTCACCCCTCCACTTT.